This T cell receptor beta chain emerged from a study of cytomegalovirus exposure and HLA in healthy donors. Findings and caveats of the study: TCR beta chains numbering 164 were designated cytomegalovirus-associated.

Primers for the PCR totalled 60 Vbeta and 13 Jbeta. The method was immunoSEQ multiplex PCR; TCRdb's version includes in-frame clones alone and lacks a portion of them. The repertoire has approximately 200,000 clones, around 82% of them found once; the top ten carry 0.25% to 0.3%. Points on this clone: The antigen remains unidentified.

V lost 8 bases to trimming and J lost 2 bases, with 15 bases between them. From germline, CDR1 is MNHEY and CDR2 SMNVEV (reference sequence). The CDR3 is 14 amino acids. The chain employs TRBV27 and TRBJ1-2, with D possibly matching TRBD1 (6 bases). This clonotype originated in a boy aged 5-17 years in good health and CMV-seronegative. The specimen sequenced was PBMCs. CDR3 nucleotide sequence: TGTGCCAGCGGCCACCGAGGACAGAACTATGGCTACACCTTC. Translated: CASGHRGQNYGYTF.